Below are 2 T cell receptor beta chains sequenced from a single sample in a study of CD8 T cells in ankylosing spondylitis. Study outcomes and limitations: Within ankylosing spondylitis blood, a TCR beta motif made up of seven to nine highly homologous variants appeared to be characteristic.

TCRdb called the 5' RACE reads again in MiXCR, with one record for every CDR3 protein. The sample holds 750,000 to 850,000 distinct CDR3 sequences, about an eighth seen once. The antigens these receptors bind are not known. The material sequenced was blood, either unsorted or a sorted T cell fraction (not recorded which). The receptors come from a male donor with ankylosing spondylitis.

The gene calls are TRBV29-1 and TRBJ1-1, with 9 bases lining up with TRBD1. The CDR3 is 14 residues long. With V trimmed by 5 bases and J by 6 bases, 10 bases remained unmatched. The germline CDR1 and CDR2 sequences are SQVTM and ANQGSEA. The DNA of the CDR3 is TGCAGCGTTACCCATAACAGGGGGCCATCTGAAGCTTTCTTT. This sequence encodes CSVTHNRGPSEAFF.

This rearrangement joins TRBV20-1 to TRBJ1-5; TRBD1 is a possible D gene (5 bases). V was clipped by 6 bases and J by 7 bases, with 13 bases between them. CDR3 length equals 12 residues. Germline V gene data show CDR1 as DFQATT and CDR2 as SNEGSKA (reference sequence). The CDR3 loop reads CSASGGGQPQHF. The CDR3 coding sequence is TGCAGTGCCTCGGGCGGGGGGCAGCCCCAGCATTTT.